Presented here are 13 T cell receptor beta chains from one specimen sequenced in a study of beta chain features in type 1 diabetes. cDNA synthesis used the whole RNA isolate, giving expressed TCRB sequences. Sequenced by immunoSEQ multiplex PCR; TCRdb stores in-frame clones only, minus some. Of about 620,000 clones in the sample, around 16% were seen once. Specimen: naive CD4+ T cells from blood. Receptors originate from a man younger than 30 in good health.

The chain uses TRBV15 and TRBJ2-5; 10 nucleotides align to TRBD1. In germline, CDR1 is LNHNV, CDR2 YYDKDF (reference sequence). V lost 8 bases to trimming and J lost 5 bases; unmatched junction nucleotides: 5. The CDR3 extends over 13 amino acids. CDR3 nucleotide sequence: TGTGCCACCCGACAGGGGGCCGGGGAGACCCAGTACTTC. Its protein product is CATRQGAGETQYF.

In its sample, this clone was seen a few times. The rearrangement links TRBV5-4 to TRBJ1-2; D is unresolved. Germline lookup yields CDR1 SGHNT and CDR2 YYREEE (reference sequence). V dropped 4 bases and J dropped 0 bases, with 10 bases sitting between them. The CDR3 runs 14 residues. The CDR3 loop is CASSPATTNYGYTF. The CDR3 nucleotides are TGTGCCAGCAGCCCGGCAACGACTAACTATGGCTACACCTTC.

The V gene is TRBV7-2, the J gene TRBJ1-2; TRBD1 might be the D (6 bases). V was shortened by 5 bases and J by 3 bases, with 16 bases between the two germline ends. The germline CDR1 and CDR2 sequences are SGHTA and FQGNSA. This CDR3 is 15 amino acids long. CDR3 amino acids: CASSVTGTKDYGYTF. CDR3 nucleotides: TGTGCCAGCAGCGTTACAGGGACCAAGGACTATGGCTACACCTTC. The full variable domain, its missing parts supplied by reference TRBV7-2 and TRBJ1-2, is GAGVSQSPSNKVTEKGKDVELRCDPISGHTALYWYRQSLGQGLEFLIYFQGNSAPDKSGLPSDRFSAERTGGSVSTLTIQRTQQEDSAVYLCASSVTGTKDYGYTFGSGTRLTVV.

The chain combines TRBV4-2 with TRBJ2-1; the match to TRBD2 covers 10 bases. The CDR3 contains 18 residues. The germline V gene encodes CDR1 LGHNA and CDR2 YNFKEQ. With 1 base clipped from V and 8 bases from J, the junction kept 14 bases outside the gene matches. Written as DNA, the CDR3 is TGTGCCAGCAGCCAAGCACCTTGGGCTAGCGGGGGTAGGGATGAGCAGTTCTTC. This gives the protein CASSQAPWASGGRDEQFF.

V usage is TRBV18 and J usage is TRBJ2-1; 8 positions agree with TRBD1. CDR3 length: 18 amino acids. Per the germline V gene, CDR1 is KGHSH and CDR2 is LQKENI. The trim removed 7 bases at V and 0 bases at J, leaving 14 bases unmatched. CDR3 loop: CASLGAGGNPSSYNEQFF. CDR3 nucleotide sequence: TGTGCCAGCTTGGGGGCAGGGGGCAATCCTAGCTCCTACAATGAGCAGTTCTTC.

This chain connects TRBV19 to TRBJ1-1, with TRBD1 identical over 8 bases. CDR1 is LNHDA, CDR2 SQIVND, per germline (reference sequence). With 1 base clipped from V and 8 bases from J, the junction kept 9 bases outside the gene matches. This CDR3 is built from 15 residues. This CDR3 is CASSIGQQGVKEAFF. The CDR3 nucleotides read TGTGCCAGTAGTATAGGCCAACAGGGGGTAAAAGAAGCTTTCTTT.

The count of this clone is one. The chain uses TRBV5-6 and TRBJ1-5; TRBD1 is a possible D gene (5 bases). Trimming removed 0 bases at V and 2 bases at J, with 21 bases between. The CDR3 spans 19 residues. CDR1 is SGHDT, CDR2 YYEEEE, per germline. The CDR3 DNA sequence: TGTGCCAGCAGCTTGGGAAAGCGACCGAATCTGGGGGGCAATCAGCCCCAGCATTTT. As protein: CASSLGKRPNLGGNQPQHF. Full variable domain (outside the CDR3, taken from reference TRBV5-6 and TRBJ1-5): DAGVTQSPTHLIKTRGQQVTLRCSPKSGHDTVSWYQQALGQGPQFIFQYYEEEERQRGNFPDRFSGHQFPNYSSELNVNALLLGDSALYLCASSLGKRPNLGGNQPQHFGDGTRLSIL.

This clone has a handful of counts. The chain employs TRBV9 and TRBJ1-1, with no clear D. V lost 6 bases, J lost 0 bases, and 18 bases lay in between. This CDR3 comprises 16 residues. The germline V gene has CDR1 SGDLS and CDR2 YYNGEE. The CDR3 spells CASTRNAGVMNTEAFF. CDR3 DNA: TGTGCCAGCACCAGAAACGCTGGGGTAATGAACACTGAAGCTTTCTTT.

CDR3: CASSVGGWRGNTIYF. The CDR3 nucleotides are TGTGCCAGCAGCGTAGGTGGTTGGAGGGGAAACACCATATATTTT. This chain links TRBV9 with TRBJ1-3; no clear D. Germline assignment: CDR1 SGDLS and CDR2 YYNGEE. The CDR3 is 15 amino acids. Trimming removed 0 bases from V and 4 bases from J, with 11 bases in between.

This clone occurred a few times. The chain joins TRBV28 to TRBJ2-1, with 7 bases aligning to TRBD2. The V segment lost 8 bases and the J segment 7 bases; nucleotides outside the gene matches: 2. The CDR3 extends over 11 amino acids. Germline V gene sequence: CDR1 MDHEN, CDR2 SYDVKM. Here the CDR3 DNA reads TGTGCCAGCCTGGGGGGGAATGAGCAGTTCTTC. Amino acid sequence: CASLGGNEQFF.

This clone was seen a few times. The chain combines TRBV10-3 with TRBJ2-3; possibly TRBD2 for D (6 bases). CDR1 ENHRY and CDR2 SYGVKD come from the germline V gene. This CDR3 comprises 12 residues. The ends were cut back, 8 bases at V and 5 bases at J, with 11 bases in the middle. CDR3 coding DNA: TGTGCCATCGGGGGGACTGTAGATACGCAGTATTTT. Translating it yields CAIGGTVDTQYF.

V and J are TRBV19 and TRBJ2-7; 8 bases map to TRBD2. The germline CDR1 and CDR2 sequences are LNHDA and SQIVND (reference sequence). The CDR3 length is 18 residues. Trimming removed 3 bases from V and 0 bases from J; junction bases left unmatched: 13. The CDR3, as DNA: TGTGCCAGTAGTATTCGAGCCGGGAGCGGGAGAAGCTCCTACGAGCAGTACTTC. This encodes CASSIRAGSGRSSYEQYF.

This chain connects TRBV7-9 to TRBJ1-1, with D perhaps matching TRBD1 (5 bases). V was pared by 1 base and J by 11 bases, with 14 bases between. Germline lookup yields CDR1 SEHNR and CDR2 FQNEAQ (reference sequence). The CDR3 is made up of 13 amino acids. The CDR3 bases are TGTGCCAGCAGCTTAGAGGCGCAGGGTCAGGCTTTCTTT. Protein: CASSLEAQGQAFF.